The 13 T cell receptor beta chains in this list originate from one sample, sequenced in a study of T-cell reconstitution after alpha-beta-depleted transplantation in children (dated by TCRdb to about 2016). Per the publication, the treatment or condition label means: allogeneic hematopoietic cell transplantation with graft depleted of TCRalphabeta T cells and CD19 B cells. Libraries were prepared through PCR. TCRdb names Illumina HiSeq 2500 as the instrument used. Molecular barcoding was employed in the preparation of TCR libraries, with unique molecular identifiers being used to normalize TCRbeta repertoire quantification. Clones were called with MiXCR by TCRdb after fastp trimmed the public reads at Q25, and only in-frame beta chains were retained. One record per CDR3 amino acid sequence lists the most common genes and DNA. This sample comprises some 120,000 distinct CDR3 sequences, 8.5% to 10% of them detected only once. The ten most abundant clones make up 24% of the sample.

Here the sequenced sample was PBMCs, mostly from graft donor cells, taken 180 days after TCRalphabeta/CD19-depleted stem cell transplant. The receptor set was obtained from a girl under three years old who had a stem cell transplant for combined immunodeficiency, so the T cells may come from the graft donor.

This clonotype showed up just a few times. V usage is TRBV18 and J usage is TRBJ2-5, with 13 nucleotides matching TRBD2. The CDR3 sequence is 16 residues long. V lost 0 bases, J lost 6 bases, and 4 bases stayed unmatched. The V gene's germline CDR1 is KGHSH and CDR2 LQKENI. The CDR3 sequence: CASSPPGLAGPKTQYF. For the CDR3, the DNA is TGTGCCAGCTCACCACCGGGACTAGCGGGGCCAAAGACCCAGTACTTC.

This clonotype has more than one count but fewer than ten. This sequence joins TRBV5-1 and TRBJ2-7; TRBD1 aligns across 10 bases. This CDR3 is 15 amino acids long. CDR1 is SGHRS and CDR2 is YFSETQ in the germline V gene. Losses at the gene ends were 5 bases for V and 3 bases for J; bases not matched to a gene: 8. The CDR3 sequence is CASSSRQGAGYEQYF. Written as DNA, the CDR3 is TGCGCCAGCAGTTCGAGACAGGGGGCTGGCTACGAGCAGTACTTC.

This CDR3 is CSVTRGAAMDTEAFF. Written as DNA, the CDR3 is TGCAGCGTTACCAGGGGTGCAGCGATGGACACTGAAGCTTTCTTT. V is TRBV29-1 and J is TRBJ1-1, with D maybe TRBD1 (6 bases). The germline V gene encodes CDR1 SQVTM and CDR2 ANQGSEA. The CDR3 has 15 residues. V lost 5 bases and J lost 3, with 19 bases in between. Full variable domain (remainder filled in from reference TRBV29-1 and TRBJ1-1): SAVISQKPSRDICQRGTSLTIQCQVDSQVTMMFWYRQQPGQSLTLIATANQGSEATYESGFVIDKFPISRPNLTFSTLTVSNMSPEDSSIYLCSVTRGAAMDTEAFFGQGTRLTVV.

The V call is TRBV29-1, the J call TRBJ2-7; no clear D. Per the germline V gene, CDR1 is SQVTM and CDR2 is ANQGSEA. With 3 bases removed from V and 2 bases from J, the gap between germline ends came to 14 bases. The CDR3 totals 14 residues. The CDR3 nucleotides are TGCAGCGTTGAGAGCGCGGAGCGCCCCTACGAGCAGTACTTC. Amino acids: CSVESAERPYEQYF.

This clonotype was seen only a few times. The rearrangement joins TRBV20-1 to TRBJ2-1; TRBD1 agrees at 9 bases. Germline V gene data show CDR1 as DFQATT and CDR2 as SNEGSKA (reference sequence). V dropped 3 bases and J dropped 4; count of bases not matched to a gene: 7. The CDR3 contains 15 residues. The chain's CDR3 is CSARDRGWEYNEQFF. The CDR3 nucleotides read TGCAGTGCTAGGGACAGGGGCTGGGAGTACAATGAGCAGTTCTTC.

The CDR3 DNA is TGTGCCAGCAGCTGGAGGGGTAGGGAGGGTAGTGAGCAGTTCTTC. Translation: CASSWRGREGSEQFF. The chain couples TRBV11-2 to TRBJ2-1, with 7 bases identical to TRBD2. Germline trimming cut 4 bases from V and 9 bases from J; bases unmatched to any gene: 12. This CDR3 spans 15 amino acids. Germline lookup yields CDR1 SGHAT and CDR2 FQNNGV.

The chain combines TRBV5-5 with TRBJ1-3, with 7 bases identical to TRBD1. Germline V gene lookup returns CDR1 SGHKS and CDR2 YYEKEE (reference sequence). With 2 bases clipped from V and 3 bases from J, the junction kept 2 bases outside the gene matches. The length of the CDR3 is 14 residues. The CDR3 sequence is CASSFGQDGNTIYF. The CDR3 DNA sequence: TGTGCCAGCAGCTTTGGACAGGATGGAAACACCATATATTTT.

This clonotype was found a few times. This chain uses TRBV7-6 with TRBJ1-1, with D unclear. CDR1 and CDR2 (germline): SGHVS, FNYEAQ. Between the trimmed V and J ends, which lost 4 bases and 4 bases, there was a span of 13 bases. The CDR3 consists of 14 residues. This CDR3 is CASSSIPGVTEAFF. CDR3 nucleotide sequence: TGTGCCAGCAGCTCGATACCAGGAGTCACTGAAGCTTTCTTT.

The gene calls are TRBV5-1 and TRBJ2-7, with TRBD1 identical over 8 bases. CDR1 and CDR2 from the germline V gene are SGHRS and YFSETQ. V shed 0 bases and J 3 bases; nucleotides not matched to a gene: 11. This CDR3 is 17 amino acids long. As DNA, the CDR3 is TGCGCCAGCAGCTTGGGTTTGGGGACAGGAATTCTCTACGAGCAGTACTTC. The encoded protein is CASSLGLGTGILYEQYF.

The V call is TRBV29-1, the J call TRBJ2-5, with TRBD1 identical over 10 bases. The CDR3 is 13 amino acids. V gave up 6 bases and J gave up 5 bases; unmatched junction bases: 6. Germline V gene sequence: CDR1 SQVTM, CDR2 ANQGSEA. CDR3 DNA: TGCAGCGTAACGACAGGGGGCGATGAGACCCAGTACTTC. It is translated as CSVTTGGDETQYF. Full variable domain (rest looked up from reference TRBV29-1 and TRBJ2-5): SAVISQKPSRDICQRGTSLTIQCQVDSQVTMMFWYRQQPGQSLTLIATANQGSEATYESGFVIDKFPISRPNLTFSTLTVSNMSPEDSSIYLCSVTTGGDETQYFGPGTRLLVL.

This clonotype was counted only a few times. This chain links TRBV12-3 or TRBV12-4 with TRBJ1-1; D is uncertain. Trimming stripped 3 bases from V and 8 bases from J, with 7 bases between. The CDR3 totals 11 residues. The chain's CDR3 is CASSFPGEAFF. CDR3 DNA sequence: TGTGCCAGCAGTTTTCCGGGGGAAGCTTTCTTT.

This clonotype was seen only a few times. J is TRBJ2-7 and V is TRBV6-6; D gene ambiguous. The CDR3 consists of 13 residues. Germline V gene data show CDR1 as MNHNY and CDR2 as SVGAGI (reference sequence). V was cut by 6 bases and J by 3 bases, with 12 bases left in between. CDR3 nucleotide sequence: TGTGCCAGCAGACCTCGTACGGTCTACGAGCAGTACTTC. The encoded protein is CASRPRTVYEQYF.

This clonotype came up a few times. As DNA, the CDR3 is TGCAGTGCTAGCGTCACAGATACGCAGTATTTT. Amino acids: CSASVTDTQYF. This chain uses TRBV20-1 with TRBJ2-3; D gene unclear. Germline V lookup: CDR1 DFQATT, CDR2 SNEGSKA (reference sequence). The CDR3 length is 11 residues. V lost 3 bases and J 2 bases, leaving 3 bases between the germline ends.